The source of this TCR beta chain is a study of T cell changes during pregnancy in multiple sclerosis. This CDR3 comprises 11 residues. Germline-derived CDR1 and CDR2 are MDHEN and SYDVKM. Trimming removed 2 bases at V and 9 bases at J, with 7 bases between. Measured with immunoSEQ multiplex PCR; TCRdb has only the in-frame clones, and not every one. The table lists over 90,000 clones, under 95% of them singletons. The input for sequencing was peripheral blood, taken before pregnancy. V and J are TRBV28 and TRBJ1-2; D possibly corresponds to TRBD1 (5 bases). The receptor was isolated from a female donor with multiple sclerosis, enrolled in a pregnancy study. The CDR3: CASSLDSRYTF. DNA for the CDR3: TGTGCCAGCAGTTTAGACAGCCGCTACACCTTC.